This T cell receptor (beta chain) derives from a study of cytomegalovirus exposure and HLA in healthy donors listed by TCRdb under 2017. At the level of the whole study: An earlier analysis of several hundred of the donors reported 250 to 350 Gb of sequence data and 120 million or so unique TCR beta sequences from 150 million to 200 million T cells. Using immunosequencing, the study profiled T cell repertoires from 666 subjects and related those repertoires to cytomegalovirus serostatus. Across approximately 400 genotyped donors of the cohort, an average of roughly 200,000 unique TCR beta nucleotide sequences per donor were sequenced, and 15% to 20% of those sequences were non-productive. Donor age, sex, ethnicity and CMV serostatus were compiled together with the repertoire data. Both class I and class II loci were covered by HLA typing, at four-digit resolution. Four or five DR-DQ haplotypes were handled as single units for association and clustering because linkage in the cohort was strong. In addition to the first cohort of 650 to 800 subjects, a separate validation cohort of some 120 different subjects was used. Around 320 gigabases of sequencing data and approximately 93 million unique TCR sequences were included in an early release covering several hundred HLA-typed donors. All discovery cohort repertoires had been generated using a single sequencing platform. High-throughput TCR immunosequencing, statistical association of individual TCRs with disease status, and machine learning were combined to predict cytomegalovirus infection status. Of the 300 to 500 genotyped donors, roughly 76% were placed in the genetic ancestry cluster associated with self-reported Caucasian donors. An earlier analysis of 587 of the donors applied high-throughput TCR beta sequencing to assess whether each TCR beta V gene segment acted as functional or pseudogenic. The aim of the study was to test whether cataloging public T cell receptors could identify signatures of past pathogen exposure. Typing coverage varied by locus: roughly 629-640 donors for A, B, C, DRB1 and DQB1; roughly 560 for DQA1; more than 600 for DPA1; approximately 450 for DPB1. In the later analysis, no new phenotypic data were used to find candidate immune exposures; instead, reliance was placed on TCR beta sequences and their occurrence across donors. In a later analysis, previously published TCR beta repertoires from several hundred donors were re-analyzed and high-resolution HLA genotyping was added so that TCR occurrence patterns could be studied. A later genetic analysis used genome-wide SNP genotypes for about 60% of the roughly 700 donors, treating that subset as a discovery cohort. The investigation overall reported the following: A later analysis associated around 16,000 TCR beta sequences with specific HLA alleles at a false discovery rate of 0.05. Most TCR sequences were observed very rarely across donors, whereas some public TCRs were present in many individuals. Correlated functional status among segregating V segments might be attributable to linkage disequilibrium, but an unknown experimental factor could not be ruled out. According to the authors, the approach could potentially be generalized to other disease states and immunological phenotypes. Immune exposure information for the cohort was limited to CMV serostatus. A further reported finding was that TCR beta sequences accurately predicted the HLA-A and HLA-B alleles for most subjects in the first cohort. In an earlier analysis of more than 450 of the donors, most TCR beta V segments were observed in productive rearrangements about 87% or about 30% of the time, broadly matching IMGT annotations. In both the original and validation cohorts, the classifier was reported to diagnose cytomegalovirus status with high specificity and sensitivity. In a later analysis, HLA-associated TCR beta chains were found to be more clonally expanded and to have lower generation probabilities than equally common non-associated chains. According to a later analysis, most CMV-associated TCR beta chains appeared to be HLA-restricted, and the HLA associations seemed to be driven largely by CMV exposure. Some IMGT-functional V segments, including TRBV6-2 and TRBV6-3, could not be told apart with the 87-base-pair reads, so those segments were excluded. A later genetic analysis associated a missense DCLRE1C variant with V-gene and J-gene trimming of TCR beta chains, and an independent cohort replicated the association. HLA typing was unavailable for some donors at each locus, so association tests used only the typed subset. Roughly uniform sequencing depth across donors was assumed in presence/absence analyses, although this assumption may not hold. A later analysis found that TCR association rates varied across HLA loci, with DRB1 alleles showing the most associated TCRs and HLA-C alleles the fewest. Only TCR beta chains were sequenced in this cohort, and the absence of alpha or paired-chain data limited detectable features. When HLA alleles, especially DR and DQ, strongly co-occurred, TCR associations were difficult to assign to individual alleles. A cluster of highly shared sequence variants was judged likely to represent a technical artifact of the sequencing pipeline. In the study, roughly 160 TCR beta chains were listed as associated with cytomegalovirus. Several of the top co-occurrence clusters appeared to be linked to parvovirus B19, influenza, CMV and Epstein-Barr virus, according to a later analysis. A few of the identified cytomegalovirus-associated TCR beta chains were confirmed in vitro to be specific for cytomegalovirus antigens. According to a later genetic analysis, donors in an Asian-associated ancestry cluster had fewer N-insertions in productive TCRs than the approximately 630-donor mean. The earlier analysis of 587 of the donors excluded approximately 17 rarely observed V segments, including chromosome 9 orphons, because counts were too low.

The cohort was made up of roughly 670 healthy bone marrow donors. Cohort members were all nominally healthy when sampled, although unrecorded immune exposures were likely present. The donor tested CMV seropositive, placing the donor among the 250 to 300 seropositive members of the cohort. A peripheral blood sample was collected from each donor, and TCR beta sequencing was performed on peripheral blood mononuclear cells. The Qiagen DNeasy Blood Extraction Kit was used to extract genomic DNA from the blood cell samples. Libraries were made using the immunoSEQ multiplex PCR assay. For the multiplex PCR, a mixture combining 60 forward primers for TCR Vbeta segments and 13 reverse primers for TCR Jbeta segments was used. The CDR3 region of rearranged TCR beta genes was amplified from genomic DNA with a multiplex PCR assay. The Illumina HiSeq System was used to sequence the amplified TCR beta libraries as 87-base-pair reads. In the paper's pipeline: Across the roughly 670 repertoires, a later analysis counted some 81 million unique TCR beta chains, around 11 million of which were shared by at least two donors. A nearest-neighbor algorithm error-corrected the raw reads and collapsed the reads into unique sequences, merging closely related sequences to remove PCR and sequencing errors. CDR3 sequences were aligned to IMGT reference sequences to assign V, D and J gene segments. For a sequence to be retained, at least a six-nucleotide match to both a V gene segment and a J gene segment was required. A rearrangement counted as productive if the CDR3 had no stop codons and remained in frame with V and J, and every other rearrangement counted as non-productive. Following IMGT convention, CDR3 was defined as the stretch from the second conserved V-encoded cysteine to the conserved J-encoded phenylalanine. The earlier analysis of 587 of the donors excluded sequences that lacked an unambiguous match to a single V gene segment. In an earlier analysis of 587 of the donors, a V segment was called functional when productive rearrangements were above 56.7%, and segregating when the standard deviation between donors exceeded 5%. To diagnose cytomegalovirus status from the catalog of TCR beta chain sequences, a statistical classification framework was built. A later analysis assigned V and J genes by comparing TCR nucleotide sequences with IMGT/GENE-DB human TR gene sequences. Using the TCRdist pipeline, a later analysis assigned CDR3 sequences along with most-parsimonious VDJ recombination scenarios. In a later analysis, every TCR beta chain was defined by the combination of its CDR3 amino acid sequence and its V-gene family, and reads without a unique V-gene family were dropped. To address suspected cross-contamination and a sequencing artifact, a later analysis removed around 590 highly shared, low-generation-probability nucleotide sequences. A later analysis calculated a clonal expansion index for each public chain from normalized within-repertoire ranks of inferred template counts. A later analysis computed generation probabilities with a VDJ recombination model fitted to out-of-frame rearrangements, and checked the results against IGoR. A later analysis scored TCR-TCR, TCR-HLA and TCR-CMV co-occurrence with hypergeometric tests, applying a repertoire-size bias correction to TCR pairs. To estimate false discovery rates, a later analysis permuted the HLA or CMV assignments 20 times. In a later analysis, co-occurring TCRs were grouped using DBSCAN, and TCRdist sequence similarity was added for clustering within HLA-allele-positive subsets. For co-occurrence clustering, repertoires with fewer than 30,000 or more than 120,000 public chains were excluded, along with 5 or 6 repertoires with anomalous nucleotide sharing. Entries here come from immuneACCESS through TCRdb and include only in-frame sequences with V and J called. Some clones fail to appear in such tables; in the studies checked, an unresolved V gene covers under half of the shortfall, and the cause of the remainder is unknown. D and trimming come from the DNA, and the V and J calls and clone size come from that table. The sample table contains around 91,000 clones; only one count was recorded for roughly 86% of them. The top ten clones comprise 9.2% of the sample.

Per the germline V gene, SGHAT is the CDR1 and FQNNGV is the CDR2. V is reduced by 5 bases and J by 6 bases, leaving a spacing of 17 bases between them. The CDR3 has 15 amino acids, counting the end cysteine and phenylalanine. The sequence is cut down to CDR3 DNA, 45 bases in frame from base 1. Regarding this clone: Its target antigen remains unknown. The sample holds no much larger clone one base away, and base qualities are not on file.

The specimen sequenced was PBMCs. The V and J genes are TRBV11-2 and TRBJ2-1; the D region possibly corresponds to TRBD1 (6 bases align). This TCR was recovered from a man under 40 in good health and CMV-seropositive. The sequenced DNA: TGTGCCAGCAGCCCTGCTGTGACAGGACTCAATGAGCAGTTCTTC. The translation is CASSPAVTGLNEQFF.